This is a list of T cell receptor beta chains from one sample in a study of T cell repertoires in cytomegalovirus infection. TCRdb passed the reads through MiXCR, listing each CDR3 protein once. The profile shows about 490,000 distinct CDR3 sequences, approximately 25% of them singletons. The sample comprised PBMCs. These receptors all come from a human donor in good health (CMV status not recorded). Some clones in this sample may be carry-over from other donors' samples. The CDR3 runs from the conserved cysteine through the conserved F or W. Each record gives: V gene, J gene, CDR3 protein.

>TRBV20-1|TRBJ2-1
CSARVPGRRENEQFF
>TRBV4-1|TRBJ1-2
CASSQVHADRGLGGGGYTF
>TRBV12-3/TRBV12-4|TRBJ2-2
CASSSGTTYAGELFF
>TRBV5-1|TRBJ1-2
CASRPASANYGYTF
>TRBV7-3|TRBJ2-1
CASSSHPRLAIDEQFF
>TRBV7-9|TRBJ1-1
CASSFNLAETEAFF
>TRBV7-9|TRBJ2-3
CASSLYSSGADTQYF
>TRBV20-1|TRBJ2-7
CSARVDPSYEQYF
>TRBV7-2|TRBJ1-5
CASSPTGGAIQPQHF
>TRBV10-3|TRBJ1-2
CAISEGQAIPNYGYTF
>TRBV15|TRBJ1-1
CATSRDIGGGARVTEAFF
>TRBV5-4|TRBJ2-3
CASSATSQPTDTQYF
>TRBV5-4|TRBJ1-1
CASIRAGGMNTEAFF
>TRBV7-6|TRBJ2-2
CASSFVTGELFF
>TRBV7-7|TRBJ1-3
CASSLDPGDTIYF
>TRBV7-2|TRBJ2-1
CASSLLGDKSRRAYNEQFF
>TRBV24-1|TRBJ1-5
CATSDPTGGPYQPQHF
>TRBV19|TRBJ1-5
CASSIELSRGNQPQHF
>TRBV7-2|TRBJ2-2
CASSLTSDRGRFGELFF
>TRBV7-2|TRBJ2-1
CASSQPKRFYNEQFF